A selection of T cell receptor beta chains follows, all from one sample in a study of T cell responses to AZD1222 COVID-19 vaccine. The data were produced by immunoSEQ multiplex PCR, yet TCRdb's version contains in-frame clones alone and is incomplete. There are around 150,000 clones in the sample; 91% occur only once, and 4.5% to 6.5% lies in the top ten. The sample here was peripheral blood, taken on day 0 of AZD1222 vaccination. The receptors originated from an adult in good health. The CDR3 runs from the conserved cysteine through the conserved F or W. The order of the fields is J gene, V gene, CDR3 length, CDR3 protein.

>TRBJ2-5|TRBV28|11
CASTTLETQYF
>TRBJ2-3|TRBV6-5|15
CASTRRVAGTDTQYF
>TRBJ1-6|TRBV4-1|17
CASSQYPSGQSNSPLHF
>TRBJ1-1|TRBV18|13
CASSPDLATEAFF
>TRBJ2-3|TRBV7-6|17
CASSLEQGSFSTDTQYF
>TRBJ1-2|TRBV6-6|10
CASSSYGYTF
>TRBJ1-6|TRBV4-2|16
CASSPQRSSYNSPLHF
>TRBJ2-3|TRBV24-1|18
CATSERETSGREEDTQYF
>TRBJ1-2|TRBV28|11
CASTRGYGYTF
>TRBJ2-1|TRBV11-3|13
CASSHGLNNEQFF
>TRBJ1-5|TRBV28|14
CASSNRSWAQPQHF
>TRBJ2-7|TRBV25-1|14
CASSWGTVAYEQYF
>TRBJ2-7|TRBV2|11
CATTGGGEQYF
>TRBJ1-2|TRBV7-8|13
CASSRGTGYGYTF
>TRBJ2-1|TRBV2|15
CASPGGSGMYNEQFF
>TRBJ1-2|TRBV7-9|15
CASSPSGGGDYGYTF
>TRBJ1-1|TRBV6-5|14
CASSYSDRYTEAFF
>TRBJ2-7|TRBV30|14
CAWKPIGSNYEQYF
>TRBJ1-1|TRBV5-1|19
CASSPKKTGGTSRNTEAFF
>TRBJ2-7|TRBV7-8|13
CASSSGRGGEQYF
>TRBJ2-7|TRBV4-2|17
CASSQEASSVYSYEQYF
>TRBJ1-3|TRBV20-1|11
CSSRSGNTIYF
>TRBJ2-7|TRBV30|14
CAWSTYRQTYEQYF
>TRBJ2-7|TRBV2|13
CASTGTGRYEQYF
>TRBJ1-5|TRBV28|12
CASSTRNQPQHF
>TRBJ1-1|TRBV27|13
CASSLLWNTEAFF
>TRBJ2-3|TRBV4-3|13
CASSQTFTDTQYF
>TRBJ2-1|TRBV6-1|16
CASSEFRQGPYNEQFF